The sequence of this T cell receptor (beta chain) was determined in a study of long-term antiretroviral therapy in people with HIV. General observations from the study: Against controls, HIV repertoires showed narrower ranges of CDR3 length.

The CDR3 length is 14 residues. V shed 6 bases, J shed 1 base, and the junction held 5 bases outside the gene matches. CDR1 LNHNV and CDR2 YYDKDF come from the germline V gene (reference sequence). This was the immunoSEQ v3.0 assay at survey level. Only in-frame clones appear in the TCRdb table, and some are missing; sequencing was by immunoSEQ multiplex PCR. The table lists around 22,000 clones, roughly 84% of them singletons. Concerning this clone: Its antigen is not identified.

This sample comprised unsorted PBMCs, obtained around 4.5 years after starting antiretroviral therapy. The receptor was isolated from a man younger than 45 with HIV. The V call is TRBV15, the J call TRBJ1-1, with 7 bases fitting TRBD1. CDR3 DNA sequence: TGTGCCACCAGAGGGGGCTTGGCGAACACTGAAGCTTTCTTT. This sequence encodes CATRGGLANTEAFF.